This TCR beta chain was sequenced during a study of blood T cell repertoires in COVID-19. Study details: The origin of the acute and convalescent COVID-19 samples was the United States, Italy and Spain.

Assay: immunoSEQ multiplex PCR; the TCRdb copy retains only in-frame clones and omits some. This table holds around 400,000 clones, more than 80% found once. The CDR3 is made up of 16 amino acids. CDR1 and CDR2 from the germline V gene are MDHEN and SYDVKM. The V gene lost 3 bases and the J gene lost 3 bases, with 15 bases spanning the gap. The chain combines TRBV28 with TRBJ2-4; a possible D gene is TRBD2 (5 bases). This TCR came from a middle-aged man with acute or convalescent COVID-19. The sample comprised peripheral blood. CDR3 DNA sequence: TGTGCCAGCAGTTTTATACCGGGGATAGGCAAAAACATTCAGTACTTC. It translates to CASSFIPGIGKNIQYF.